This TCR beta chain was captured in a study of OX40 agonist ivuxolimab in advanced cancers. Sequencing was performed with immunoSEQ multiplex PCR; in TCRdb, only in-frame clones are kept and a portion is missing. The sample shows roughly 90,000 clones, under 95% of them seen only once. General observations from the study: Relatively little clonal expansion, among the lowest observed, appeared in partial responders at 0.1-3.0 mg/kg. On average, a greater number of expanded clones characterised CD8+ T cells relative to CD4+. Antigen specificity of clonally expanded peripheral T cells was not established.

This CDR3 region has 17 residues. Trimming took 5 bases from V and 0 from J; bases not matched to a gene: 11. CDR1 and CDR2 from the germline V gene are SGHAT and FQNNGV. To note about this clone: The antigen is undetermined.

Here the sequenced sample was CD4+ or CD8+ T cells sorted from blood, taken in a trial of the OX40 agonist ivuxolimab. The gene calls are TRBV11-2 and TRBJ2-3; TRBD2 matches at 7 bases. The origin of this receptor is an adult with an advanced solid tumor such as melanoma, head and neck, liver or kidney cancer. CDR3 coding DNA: TGTGCCAGCAGCAAATCGTTGCTAGCGGAGAGCACAGATACGCAGTATTTT. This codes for CASSKSLLAESTDTQYF.